This T cell receptor beta chain was captured in a study of blood T cell repertoires in COVID-19. Study-wide background: From T cells, B-cell-depleted T cells, or PBMCs came the material, which was cDNA or gDNA.

Libraries were prepared by immunoSEQ multiplex PCR; TCRdb keeps only in-frame clonotypes and omits some of them. The sample shows about 13,000 clones, about nine tenths of them seen only once. The V gene's germline CDR1 is MDHEN and CDR2 SYDVKM. The CDR3 extends over 11 amino acids. Trimming shortened V by 3 bases and J by 4 bases, and 4 bases separated the two germline ends. This receptor was taken from a human donor in a cohort sampled during active COVID-19. The chain recombines TRBV28 with TRBJ2-7; no clear D gene. The sample taken for sequencing was peripheral blood. DNA of the CDR3: TGTGCCAGCAGTTTCATGTACGAGCAGTACTTC. Its protein product is CASSFMYEQYF.